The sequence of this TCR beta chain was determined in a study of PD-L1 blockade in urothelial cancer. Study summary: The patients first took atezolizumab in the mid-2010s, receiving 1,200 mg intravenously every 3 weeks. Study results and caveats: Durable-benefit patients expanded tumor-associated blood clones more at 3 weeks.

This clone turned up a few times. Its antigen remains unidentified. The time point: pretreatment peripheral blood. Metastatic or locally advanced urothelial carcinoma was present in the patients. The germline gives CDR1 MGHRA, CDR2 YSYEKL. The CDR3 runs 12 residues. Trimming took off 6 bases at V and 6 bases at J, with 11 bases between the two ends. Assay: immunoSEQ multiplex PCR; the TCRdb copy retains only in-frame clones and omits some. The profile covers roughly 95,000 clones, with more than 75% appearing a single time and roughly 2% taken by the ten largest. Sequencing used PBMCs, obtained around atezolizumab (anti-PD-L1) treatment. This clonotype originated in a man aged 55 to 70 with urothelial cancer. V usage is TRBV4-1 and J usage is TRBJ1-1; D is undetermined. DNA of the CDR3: TGCGCCAGCAGTCCCCCGAGCGCTGAAGCTTTCTTT. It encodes CASSPPSAEAFF.